These 11 T cell receptor beta chains originate from one sample sequenced in a study of CXCR3-negative and CXCR3-positive naive CD8 T cells. Study results and limitations: TRB CDR3s of CXCR3-positive naive cells were more hydrophobic than those of CXCR3-negative naive cells.

UMI labels and 5' RACE were used to prepare the TRB cDNA libraries. TCRdb reprocessed the 5' RACE reads, with one entry per CDR3 protein and no DNA. Its clone listing holds some 54,000 distinct CDR3 sequences. Their cognate antigens are unknown. The sample comprised naive CXCR3+ CD8+ T cells from blood. This sample's subset: CD45RO-CCR7+CD27+CD95- naive CD8+ T cells expressing CXCR3 (TNR3+). Every receptor here comes from a human donor in good health. Some clones in this sample may be carry-over from other donors' samples.

CDR3 sequence: CSARDRGNNNEQFF. The chain carries TRBV20-1 and TRBJ2-1; TCRdb returns TRBD1, unconfirmable since there is no DNA. The CDR3 contains 14 residues. CDR1 and CDR2 from the germline V gene are DFQATT and SNEGSKA (reference sequence).

The CDR3 sequence is CASSSRTDTQYF. V gene TRBV7-9 combines with J gene TRBJ2-3. This CDR3 contains 12 residues. Per germline, CDR1 SEHNR and CDR2 FQNEAQ (reference sequence). The complete variable domain, with remaining parts taken from reference TRBV7-9 and TRBJ2-3, reads DTGVSQNPRHKITKRGQNVTFRCDPISEHNRLYWYRQTLGQGPEFLTYFQNEAQLEKSRLLSDRFSAERPKGSFSTLEIQRTEQGDSAMYLCASSSRTDTQYFGPGTRLTVL.

The chain carries TRBV7-2 and TRBJ2-7. Germline V gene data show CDR1 as SGHTA and CDR2 as FQGNSA. The CDR3 consists of 13 residues. Here the CDR3 reads CASSLPHSYEQYF.

CDR3 residues: CASTKWGQGYEQYF. This chain uses TRBV6-5 with TRBJ2-7; TCRdb lists TRBD1, though no DNA is available to test this call. This CDR3 comprises 14 residues. The germline V gene has CDR1 MNHEY and CDR2 SVGAGI.

This rearrangement joins TRBV5-4 to TRBJ2-5; the D call from TCRdb, TRBD1, cannot be confirmed without DNA. Germline CDR1 is SGHNT and CDR2 is YYREEE (reference sequence). The CDR3 is 16 amino acids. CDR3 sequence: CASSLAGGATQETQYF.

This chain uses TRBV6-4 with TRBJ2-2. Germline values: CDR1 MRHNA, CDR2 SNTAGT. This CDR3 is built from 13 residues. CDR3 residues: CASSGENTGELFF.

The V and J genes are TRBV6-5 and TRBJ1-1; TCRdb gives TRBD1 as the D gene, but with no DNA this cannot be confirmed. Germline lookup yields CDR1 MNHEY and CDR2 SVGAGI. The CDR3 runs to 14 residues. CDR3 region: CASSRDSILTEAFF.

This chain joins TRBV10-3 and TRBJ2-1. The CDR3 covers 12 residues. Germline CDR1 is ENHRY and CDR2 is SYGVKD. CDR3: CAISETRDEQFF.

The V call is TRBV6-2 or TRBV6-3, the J call TRBJ1-1. Per the germline V gene, CDR1 is MNHEY and CDR2 is SVGEGT. This CDR3 has 16 amino acids. The CDR3 here is CASSPMGSWMNTEAFF.

This chain links TRBV10-2 with TRBJ2-5; TCRdb designates TRBD1, a call that cannot be tested without DNA. The CDR3 consists of 12 residues. Germline lookup yields CDR1 WSHSY and CDR2 SAAADI. This CDR3 is CASSTGSETQYF.

The chain recombines TRBV7-9 with TRBJ2-7; absent DNA, TCRdb's TRBD1 call cannot be checked. Germline values: CDR1 SEHNR, CDR2 FQNEAQ (reference sequence). CDR3 length equals 12 residues. CDR3: CVSSSGLDEQYF.